Each of the 16 T cell receptor beta chains below was sequenced from the same sample in a study of breast tumors, draining lymph nodes, adjacent tissues. Samples came from axillary lymph nodes draining the breast cancer. One entry per CDR3 protein, called by TCRdb with MiXCR from the multiplex PCR reads. The sample includes approximately 140,000 distinct CDR3 sequences, less than 35% seen only once; the top ten take 2.3%. Sequenced input: axillary lymph node tissue. These receptors came from a female donor with breast cancer. Some clones in this sample may be carry-over from other donors' samples.

The table lists this clonotype with many counts. The V gene is TRBV5-8, the J gene TRBJ2-1; TRBD2 agrees at 7 bases. Losses at the gene ends were 0 bases for V and 1 base for J; bases not matched to a gene: 4. The CDR3 spans 16 residues. Per germline, CDR1 SGHTS and CDR2 YDEGEE. The CDR3 DNA reads as TGTGCCAGCAGCTTGGCTGGCGGGGGTTCCTACAATGAGCAGTTCTTC. Residues: CASSLAGGGSYNEQFF.

The V call is TRBV20-1, the J call TRBJ1-1, with D perhaps TRBD1 (6 bases). This CDR3 is built from 12 residues. The V gene lost 1 base and the J gene lost 10 bases, with 13 bases spanning the gap. CDR1 and CDR2 from the germline V gene are DFQATT and SNEGSKA (reference sequence). The CDR3 here is CSARVRGSRAFF. CDR3 sequence (DNA): TGCAGTGCTAGAGTAAGGGGGTCTAGAGCTTTCTTT.

This clonotype was picked up many times. In DNA, the CDR3 is TGTGCCAGCAGCTTATTACAGGGCCCTAATTCACCCCTCCACTTT. Its protein product is CASSLLQGPNSPLHF. The chain couples TRBV7-3 to TRBJ1-6; possible D gene TRBD1, 6 bases. CDR3 size: 15 residues. Looked up from germline, CDR1 is SGHTA and CDR2 is FQGTGA. Trimming pared 2 bases from V and 6 bases from J, leaving 11 bases between.

Of note for this clonotype: Possible read error: a much larger clone is one base away. The chain has TRBV5-5 and TRBJ2-3, with D unclear. Looked up from germline, CDR1 is SGHKS and CDR2 is YYEKEE (reference sequence). The V gene lost 2 bases and the J gene lost 0 bases, with 13 bases spanning the gap. This CDR3 contains 16 residues. CDR3 protein: CASSFAADPSTDTQYF. The CDR3, as DNA: TGTGCCAGCAGCTTTGCCGCGGACCCCAGCACAGATACGCAGTATTTT.

This clonotype has ten or more counts. The chain's CDR3 is CSVEGSVRGGRSSYNEQFF. CDR3 in DNA: TGCAGCGTTGAAGGGTCGGTGCGGGGGGGCCGGAGCTCCTACAATGAGCAGTTCTTC. The J gene is TRBJ2-1, the V gene TRBV29-1; 9 nucleotides match TRBD2. Germline loops: CDR1 SQVTM, CDR2 ANQGSEA. The junction had 13 bases not matched to a gene; V was cut back by 1 base and J by 0 bases. This CDR3 contains 19 residues.

This clonotype was seen only once. A read error is likely, as this CDR3 ends without the conserved phenylalanine or tryptophan. The limits of the CDR3 on the DNA are not certain, so only TCRdb's listed CDR3 is given. The chain links TRBV7-9 to TRBJ2-5; the table's D call TRBD1 went unverified against the DNA. The CDR3 numbers 14 amino acids, ends counted. Per the germline V gene, CDR1 is SEHNR and CDR2 is FQNEAQ (reference sequence). The CDR3 here is CASSPGRTQETRYL.

This clonotype was counted at least ten times. The gene calls are TRBV20-1 and TRBJ2-1, with 13 bases that match TRBD2. Germline V gives CDR1 DFQATT, CDR2 SNEGSKA (reference sequence). V trimming: 4 bases; J trimming: 0 bases; junction bases outside the gene matches: 9. This CDR3 region has 18 residues. CDR3: CSAIRTSGGLSSYNEQFF. As DNA, the CDR3 is TGCAGTGCTATTCGGACTAGCGGGGGCCTCAGCTCCTACAATGAGCAGTTCTTC.

Remarks on this clonotype: Without the conserved terminal phenylalanine or tryptophan, this CDR3 likely stems from a read error. This chain connects TRBV24-1 to TRBJ1-3; 8 bases agree with TRBD1. CDR3 length equals 18 residues. V was pared by 7 bases and J by 0 bases, with 13 bases of the junction left unmatched. CDR1 and CDR2 (germline): KGHDR, SFDVKD. In DNA, the CDR3 is TGTGCCACCAGGGATGTTAGGGACAGGAAAAACTCTGGAAACACCATATATCTT. It is translated as CATRDVRDRKNSGNTIYL.

In this sample, this clonotype turned up many times. The rearrangement joins TRBV3-2 to TRBJ2-7; the table's D call TRBD1 went unverified against the DNA. TRBV3-2 is given as a pseudogene. CDR3 length equals 11 residues. CDR3 DNA sequence: TGTGCCAGCTGGGACAGTTGTCAGCAGTACGTC. It specifies CASWDSCQQYV.

The V and J genes are TRBV7-2 and TRBJ1-6, with D unclear. Germline V gene data show CDR1 as SGHTA and CDR2 as FQGNSA. The CDR3 has 8 amino acids. The V end was cut by 1 base, the J end by 19 bases, with 2 bases between. The CDR3 nucleotides are TGTGCCAGCAGCTTAGGGCACTTT. It yields the protein CASSLGHF.

This clonotype appeared many times. The chain links TRBV6-5 to TRBJ1-2; 8 bases agree with TRBD1. CDR1 is MNHEY and CDR2 is SVGAGI in the germline V gene. Losses at the gene ends were 4 bases for V and 3 bases for J; bases not matched to a gene: 7. The CDR3 length is 15 residues. The chain's CDR3 is CASSSRTGRDYGYTF. The CDR3 DNA sequence: TGTGCCAGCAGTTCAAGGACAGGGCGCGACTATGGCTACACCTTC.

This clonotype was detected ten times or more. J is TRBJ2-3 and V is TRBV6-2 or TRBV6-3; 9 bases align to TRBD2. This CDR3 has 18 amino acids. The V gene's germline CDR1 is MNHEY and CDR2 SVGEGT. Trimming at V came to 0 bases and at J to 11 bases, leaving 18 bases not matched to a gene. This CDR3 is CASSYSTAGGSPRGEQYF. The CDR3 nucleotides read TGTGCCAGCAGTTACTCGACAGCGGGGGGTTCCCCCCGGGGGGAGCAGTATTTT.

This clonotype was counted once. The J gene is TRBJ2-1, the V gene TRBV30, with a tentative D call TRBD1 (7 bases). The V gene's germline CDR1 is GTSNPN and CDR2 SVGIG (reference sequence). V lost 3 bases and J 9 bases, leaving 15 bases between the germline ends. CDR3 size: 13 residues. CDR3 amino acids: CAWRWQGGGEQFF. CDR3 nucleotide sequence: TGTGCCTGGAGGTGGCAGGGGGGTGGTGAGCAGTTCTTC.

This clonotype turned up a few times. A read error may be the cause here, since a much bigger clone is one base away. V usage is TRBV30 and J usage is TRBJ2-7, with no clear D. The V and J ends lost 4 bases and 2 bases respectively, with 9 bases between them. The germline CDR1 and CDR2 sequences are GTSNPN and SVGIG (reference sequence). The CDR3 is made up of 12 amino acids. The chain's CDR3 is CAWTSSTYEQYF. CDR3 bases: TGTGCCTGGACGAGCAGCACCTACGAGCAGTACTTC.

This clonotype was counted ten times or more. The chain links TRBV4-2 to TRBJ1-2, with 7 bases matching TRBD1. Germline V gene data show CDR1 as LGHNA and CDR2 as YNFKEQ. This CDR3 has 13 amino acids. Trimming took 8 bases from V and 4 from J; bases not matched to a gene: 7. In DNA form, the CDR3 reads TGTGCCAGCCGTGAGACAGGGCCCTATGGCTACACCTTC. Translated: CASRETGPYGYTF.

The chain joins TRBV24-1 to TRBJ2-6, with a weak D call TRBD1 (5 bases). The CDR3 runs 16 residues. The germline V and J ends were trimmed by 2 bases and 2 bases, with 9 bases remaining between them. Germline V lookup: CDR1 KGHDR, CDR2 SFDVKD. CDR3 loop: CATSDSQGAGANVLTF. The DNA of the CDR3 is TGTGCCACCAGTGATTCCCAGGGCGCTGGGGCCAACGTCCTGACTTTC.